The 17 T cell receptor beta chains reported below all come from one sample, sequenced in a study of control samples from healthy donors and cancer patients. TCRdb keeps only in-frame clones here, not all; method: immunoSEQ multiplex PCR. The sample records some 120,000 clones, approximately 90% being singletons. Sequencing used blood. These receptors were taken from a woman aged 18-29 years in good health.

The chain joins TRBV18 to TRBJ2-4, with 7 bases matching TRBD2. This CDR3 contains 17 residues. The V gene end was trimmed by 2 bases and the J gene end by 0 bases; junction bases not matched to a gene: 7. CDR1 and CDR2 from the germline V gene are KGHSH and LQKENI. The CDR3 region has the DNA TGTGCCAGCTCACCAGTTTCCGGGACTATAGCCAAAAACATTCAGTACTTC. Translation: CASSPVSGTIAKNIQYF.

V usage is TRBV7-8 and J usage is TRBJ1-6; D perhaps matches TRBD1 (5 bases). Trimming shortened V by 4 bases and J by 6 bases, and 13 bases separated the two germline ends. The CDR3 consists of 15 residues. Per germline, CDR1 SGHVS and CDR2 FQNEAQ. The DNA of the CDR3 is TGTGCCAGCAGCTCCCCCCGCGGGGGTAATTCACCCCTCCACTTT. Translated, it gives CASSSPRGGNSPLHF.

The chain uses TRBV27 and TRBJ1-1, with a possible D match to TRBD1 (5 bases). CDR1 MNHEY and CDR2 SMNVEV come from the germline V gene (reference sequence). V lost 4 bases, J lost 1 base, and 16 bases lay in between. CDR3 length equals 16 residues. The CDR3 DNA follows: TGTGCCAGCAGTTCAGAAGCCGGGGCCTGGAACACTGAAGCTTTCTTT. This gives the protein CASSSEAGAWNTEAFF.

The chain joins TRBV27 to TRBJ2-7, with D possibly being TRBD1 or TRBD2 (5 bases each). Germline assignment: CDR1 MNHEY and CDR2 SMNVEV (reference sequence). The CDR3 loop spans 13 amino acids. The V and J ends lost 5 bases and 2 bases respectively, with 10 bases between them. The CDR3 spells CASSKRDPYEQYF. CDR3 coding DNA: TGTGCCAGCAGTAAAAGGGACCCCTACGAGCAGTACTTC.

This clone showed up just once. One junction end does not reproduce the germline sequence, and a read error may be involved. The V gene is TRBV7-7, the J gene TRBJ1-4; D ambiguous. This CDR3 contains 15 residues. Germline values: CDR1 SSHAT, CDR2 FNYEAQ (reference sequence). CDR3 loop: CASSSSRLGREKLFF. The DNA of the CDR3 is TGTGCTAGCAGCTCCAGTCGTCTCGGGAGGGAAAAACTGTTTTTT.

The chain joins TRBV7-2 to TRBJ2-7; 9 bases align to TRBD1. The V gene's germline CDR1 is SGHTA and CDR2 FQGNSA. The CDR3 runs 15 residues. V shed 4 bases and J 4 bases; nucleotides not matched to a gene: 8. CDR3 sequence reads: CASSSAGTGLYEQYF. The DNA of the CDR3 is TGTGCCAGCAGCTCTGCCGGGACAGGGCTTTACGAGCAGTACTTC.

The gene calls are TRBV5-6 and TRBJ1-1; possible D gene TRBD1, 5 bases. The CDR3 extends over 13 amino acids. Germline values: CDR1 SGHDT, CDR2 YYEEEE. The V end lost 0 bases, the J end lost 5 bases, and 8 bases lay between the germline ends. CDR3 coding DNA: TGTGCCAGCAGCTTGGACGGGGGGACTGAAGCTTTCTTT. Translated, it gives CASSLDGGTEAFF.

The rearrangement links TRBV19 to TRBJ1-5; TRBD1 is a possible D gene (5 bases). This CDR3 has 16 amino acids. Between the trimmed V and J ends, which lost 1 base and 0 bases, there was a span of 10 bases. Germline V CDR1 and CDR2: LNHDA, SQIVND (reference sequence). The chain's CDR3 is CASSIADSLSNQPQHF. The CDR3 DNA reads TGTGCCAGTAGTATAGCTGACAGCCTTAGCAATCAGCCCCAGCATTTT.

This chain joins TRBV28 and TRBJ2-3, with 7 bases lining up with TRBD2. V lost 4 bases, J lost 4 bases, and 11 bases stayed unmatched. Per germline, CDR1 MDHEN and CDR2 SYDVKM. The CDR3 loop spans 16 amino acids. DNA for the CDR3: TGTGCCAGCAGTTCCCAAGGGAGGGGTAGGGCAGATACGCAGTATTTT. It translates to CASSSQGRGRADTQYF.

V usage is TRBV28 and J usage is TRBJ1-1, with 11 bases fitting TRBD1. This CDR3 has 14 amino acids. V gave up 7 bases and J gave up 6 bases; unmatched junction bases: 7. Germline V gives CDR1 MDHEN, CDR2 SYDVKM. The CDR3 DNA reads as TGTGCCAGCAAGGACGGACAGGGGGCAGCTGAAGCTTTCTTT. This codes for CASKDGQGAAEAFF.

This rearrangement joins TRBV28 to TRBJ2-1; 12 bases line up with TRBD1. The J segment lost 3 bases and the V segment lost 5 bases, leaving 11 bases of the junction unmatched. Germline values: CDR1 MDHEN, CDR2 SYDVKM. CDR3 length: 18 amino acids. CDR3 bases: TGTGCCAGCAGTCCGGGACAGGGGGCAAAGCTCCTCTACAATGAGCAGTTCTTC. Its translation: CASSPGQGAKLLYNEQFF.

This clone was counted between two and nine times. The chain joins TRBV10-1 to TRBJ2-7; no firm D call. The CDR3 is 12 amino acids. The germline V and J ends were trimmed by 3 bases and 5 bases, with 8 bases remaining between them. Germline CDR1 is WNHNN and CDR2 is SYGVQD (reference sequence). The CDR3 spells CASSDQWHEQYF. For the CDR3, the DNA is TGCGCCAGCAGTGACCAGTGGCACGAGCAGTACTTC.

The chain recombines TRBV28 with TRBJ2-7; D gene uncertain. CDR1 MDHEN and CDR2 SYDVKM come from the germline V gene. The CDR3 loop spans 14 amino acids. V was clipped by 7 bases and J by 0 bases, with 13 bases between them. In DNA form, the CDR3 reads TGTGCCAGCACCAAAACGGAGAACTCCTACGAGCAGTACTTC. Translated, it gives CASTKTENSYEQYF.

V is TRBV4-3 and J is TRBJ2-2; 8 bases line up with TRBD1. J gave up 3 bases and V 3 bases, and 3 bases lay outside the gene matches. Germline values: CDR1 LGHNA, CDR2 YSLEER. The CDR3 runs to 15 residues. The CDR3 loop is CASSHNRGDTGELFF. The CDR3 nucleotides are TGCGCCAGCAGCCATAACAGGGGGGACACCGGGGAGCTGTTTTTT.

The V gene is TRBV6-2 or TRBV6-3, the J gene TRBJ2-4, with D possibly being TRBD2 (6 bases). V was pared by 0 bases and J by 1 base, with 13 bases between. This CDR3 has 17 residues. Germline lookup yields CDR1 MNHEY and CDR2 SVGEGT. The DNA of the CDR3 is TGTGCCAGCAGTTACTCGATCGGGGGTCCGGCCAAAAACATTCAGTACTTC. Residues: CASSYSIGGPAKNIQYF.

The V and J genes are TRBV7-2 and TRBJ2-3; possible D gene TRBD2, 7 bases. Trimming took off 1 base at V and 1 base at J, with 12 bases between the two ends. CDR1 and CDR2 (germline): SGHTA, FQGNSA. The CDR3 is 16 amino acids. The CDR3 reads CASSLVAGAGTDTQYF. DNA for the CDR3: TGTGCCAGCAGCTTAGTGGCGGGGGCTGGCACAGATACGCAGTATTTT.

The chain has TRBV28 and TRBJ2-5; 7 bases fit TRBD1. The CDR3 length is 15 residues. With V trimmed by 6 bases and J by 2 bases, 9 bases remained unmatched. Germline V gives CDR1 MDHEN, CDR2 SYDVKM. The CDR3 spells CASRKGGLGQETQYF. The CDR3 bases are TGTGCCAGCAGAAAAGGGGGCCTGGGTCAAGAGACCCAGTACTTC.